Listed here are 19 T cell receptor beta chains from one sample, sequenced in a study of blood T cell repertoires in COVID-19. Assay used: immunoSEQ multiplex PCR; TCRdb lists only in-frame clones, some missing. The data show approximately 150,000 clones, roughly 83% seen once. The sample taken for sequencing was PBMCs or T cells enriched from blood (not recorded which). These receptors were collected from an older man who had been exposed to COVID-19.

The rearrangement uses TRBV6-1 and TRBJ2-2, with 9 bases lining up with TRBD2. The germline CDR1 and CDR2 sequences are MNHNS and SASEGT. This CDR3 contains 16 residues. The V segment lost 5 bases and the J segment 0 bases; nucleotides outside the gene matches: 4. The CDR3 is CASSKGTSPNTGELFF. The CDR3 DNA follows: TGTGCCAGCAGTAAAGGGACTAGCCCGAACACCGGGGAGCTGTTTTTT.

The CDR3 DNA follows: TGTGCCAGCAGCTCCGTAGTGAACACCGGGGAGCTGTTTTTT. Its protein is CASSSVVNTGELFF. The J gene is TRBJ2-2, the V gene TRBV7-2; D unresolved. Trimming pared 4 bases from V and 1 base from J, leaving 7 bases between. Germline CDR1 SGHTA, CDR2 FQGNSA. The CDR3 covers 14 residues.

The chain has TRBV5-5 and TRBJ2-7, with D perhaps matching TRBD1 (6 bases). The CDR3 consists of 16 residues. V gave up 5 bases and J gave up 2 bases, with 20 bases separating them. Germline-derived CDR1 and CDR2 are SGHKS and YYEKEE (reference sequence). CDR3 bases: TGTGCCAGCAGTCTGAGTGAGTGGGGGCTTCCCTACGAGCAGTACTTC. Translated, it gives CASSLSEWGLPYEQYF.

This chain joins TRBV3-1 (or the pseudogene TRBV3-2) and TRBJ1-6; D may be TRBD1 (5 bases). The germline V gene encodes CDR1 LGHDT and CDR2 YNNKEL (reference sequence). The CDR3 contains 13 residues. V lost 6 bases and J lost 6, with 9 bases in between. CDR3 in amino acids: CASSPDSNSPLHF. The CDR3, as DNA: TGTGCCAGCAGTCCAGACAGTAATTCACCCCTCCACTTT.

This clone was seen a single time. V gene TRBV6-6 combines with J gene TRBJ1-5; D is unclear. The V end was cut by 7 bases, the J end by 5 bases, with 12 bases between. This CDR3 has 13 amino acids. Per the germline V gene, CDR1 is MNHNY and CDR2 is SVGAGI (reference sequence). CDR3 bases: TGTGCCAGCACCCCGGTTCAGGATCAGCCCCAGCATTTT. Its translation is CASTPVQDQPQHF.

V is TRBV7-9 and J is TRBJ1-6; TRBD1 agrees at 8 bases. The germline V gene has CDR1 SEHNR and CDR2 FQNEAQ (reference sequence). V shed 2 bases, J shed 13 bases, and the junction held 1 base outside the gene matches. CDR3 length: 12 amino acids. The CDR3 loop reads CASSLRTGPLHF. The CDR3 DNA sequence: TGTGCCAGCAGCTTACGGACAGGGCCCCTCCACTTT.

The genes are TRBV19 and TRBJ1-5, with 8 bases matching TRBD1. Germline CDR1 and CDR2: LNHDA and SQIVND (reference sequence). Unmatched junction bases numbered 15, after V lost 6 bases and J lost 2 bases. The CDR3 has 18 residues. The CDR3 bases are TGTGCCAGTAGAGGGACTTACTCTGACAGGGGACGCAATCAGCCCCAGCATTTT. Its protein product is CASRGTYSDRGRNQPQHF.

J is TRBJ2-7 and V is TRBV6-5; 7 positions agree with TRBD2. V lost 6 bases, J lost 1 base, and 3 bases stayed unmatched. The CDR3 loop spans 13 amino acids. Germline V gene data show CDR1 as MNHEY and CDR2 as SVGAGI. The CDR3 spells CASRGGISYEQYF. DNA of the CDR3: TGTGCCAGCAGGGGAGGGATTTCCTACGAGCAGTACTTC.

Ten or more counts support this clone. The rearrangement links TRBV9 to TRBJ2-7; 9 nucleotides line up with TRBD1. The ends lost 0 bases at V and 2 bases at J; junction bases unmatched: 6. The CDR3 loop spans 16 amino acids. Looked up from germline, CDR1 is SGDLS and CDR2 is YYNGEE. The DNA of the CDR3 is TGTGCCAGCAGCGTAGAATGGGACAGGGCAGCCTACGAGCAGTACTTC. Translation gives CASSVEWDRAAYEQYF.

V is TRBV5-1 and J is TRBJ2-7, with 11 bases aligning to TRBD2. Germline V gene lookup returns CDR1 SGHRS and CDR2 YFSETQ. V trimming: 4 bases; J trimming: 4 bases; junction bases outside the gene matches: 4. The CDR3 contains 14 residues. The CDR3 coding sequence is TGCGCCAGCAGCCGAACTAGCGGGAGTTACGAGCAGTACTTC. This encodes CASSRTSGSYEQYF.

This clone was seen more than once but under ten times. The chain couples TRBV5-1 to TRBJ1-1; no clear D gene. V lost 0 bases and J 5 bases, leaving 11 bases between the germline ends. Germline CDR1 reads SGHRS; CDR2 reads YFSETQ. This CDR3 is built from 14 residues. The CDR3 loop reads CASSLDSQRTEAFF. For the CDR3, the DNA is TGCGCCAGCAGCTTGGACAGCCAGAGAACTGAAGCTTTCTTT.

This clone was observed a single time. V is TRBV25-1 and J is TRBJ2-4; 12 bases line up with TRBD2. The junction had 2 bases not matched to a gene; V was cut back by 3 bases and J by 2 bases. This CDR3 has 16 residues. Per the germline V gene, CDR1 is MGHDK and CDR2 is SYGVNS. CDR3 protein: CASSELAGGTKNIQYF. DNA of the CDR3: TGTGCCAGCAGTGAGCTAGCGGGGGGGACCAAAAACATTCAGTACTTC.

The CDR3 is CASSVDGGSYGYTF. CDR3 DNA sequence: TGTGCCAGCAGCGTAGATGGAGGTTCCTATGGCTACACCTTC. The rearrangement joins TRBV9 to TRBJ1-2; D is unclear. Germline CDR1 reads SGDLS; CDR2 reads YYNGEE. CDR3 length equals 14 residues. V was clipped by 0 bases and J by 4 bases, with 10 bases between them. The full variable domain, rest sourced from reference TRBV9 and TRBJ1-2, is DSGVTQTPKHLITATGQRVTLRCSPRSGDLSVYWYQQSLDQGLQFLIQYYNGEERAKGNILERFSAQQFPDLHSELNLSSLELGDSALYFCASSVDGGSYGYTFGSGTRLTVV.

This sequence joins TRBV5-1 and TRBJ1-2; 7 bases match TRBD1. V shed 5 bases and J 7 bases; nucleotides not matched to a gene: 8. Germline CDR1 reads SGHRS; CDR2 reads YFSETQ. The CDR3 extends over 13 amino acids. CDR3 in amino acids: CASRDDRAGGYTF. CDR3 nucleotide sequence: TGCGCCAGCAGAGACGACAGGGCCGGTGGCTACACCTTC.

V is TRBV27 and J is TRBJ1-3; maybe TRBD1 (6 bases). CDR3 length: 15 residues. Germline values: CDR1 MNHEY, CDR2 SMNVEV (reference sequence). The V gene lost 4 bases and the J gene lost 7 bases, with 17 bases spanning the gap. Written as DNA, the CDR3 is TGTGCCAGCAGTTCATCCGACAGGCTCGACAACACCATATATTTT. Protein sequence: CASSSSDRLDNTIYF.

This chain joins TRBV19 and TRBJ1-2; 12 nucleotides align to TRBD1. CDR1 LNHDA and CDR2 SQIVND come from the germline V gene (reference sequence). The CDR3 is made up of 14 amino acids. The V and J ends lost 9 bases and 4 bases, in that order; junction bases with no gene match: 6. Written as DNA, the CDR3 is TGTGCCAGCCGGGACAGGGGGCTCGGCTATGGCTACACCTTC. This gives the protein CASRDRGLGYGYTF.

The chain combines TRBV25-1 with TRBJ1-1; tentative D call: TRBD1 (5 bases). CDR3 length: 12 amino acids. Germline V gene sequence: CDR1 MGHDK, CDR2 SYGVNS. With 3 bases removed from V and 8 bases from J, the gap between germline ends came to 10 bases. The CDR3 sequence is CASSDRGREAFF. DNA of the CDR3: TGTGCCAGCAGTGATAGGGGCAGGGAAGCTTTCTTT. Combining the CDR3 with reference TRBV25-1 and TRBJ1-1 gives the whole variable domain EADIYQTPRYLVIGTGKKITLECSQTMGHDKMYWYQQDPGMELHLIHYSYGVNSTEKGDLSSESTVSRIRTEHFPLTLESARPSHTSQYLCASSDRGREAFFGQGTRLTVV.

The chain employs TRBV5-1 and TRBJ2-3; TRBD2 aligns across 8 bases. V was pared by 1 base and J by 1 base, with 11 bases of the junction left unmatched. Per the germline V gene, CDR1 is SGHRS and CDR2 is YFSETQ. The CDR3 is made up of 18 amino acids. CDR3 DNA: TGCGCCAGCAGCTTGCGGGGGTTAGCGGGACCAGGCACAGATACGCAGTATTTT. It translates to CASSLRGLAGPGTDTQYF.

This chain uses TRBV3-1 (or the pseudogene TRBV3-2) with TRBJ1-3, with D maybe TRBD1 (5 bases). The CDR3 extends over 15 amino acids. V was cut by 4 bases and J by 0 bases, with 10 bases left in between. Germline V lookup: CDR1 LGHDT, CDR2 YNNKEL (reference sequence). The CDR3 reads CASSLRQSSGNTIYF. DNA of the CDR3: TGTGCCAGCAGCCTACGACAGAGCTCTGGAAACACCATATATTTT.